This entry describes one TCR beta chain. Unique molecular identifiers, one per molecule, were present on every TCR cDNA molecule. One entry per CDR3 protein results from TCRdb running MiXCR on the 5' RACE reads. The table has some 83,000 distinct CDR3 sequences, around 21% seen once. The V end lost 0 bases, the J end lost 8 bases, and 13 bases lay between the germline ends. Germline CDR1 reads MGHRA; CDR2 reads YSYEKL. This CDR3 contains 15 residues. This specimen comes from a study of spatial heterogeneity in lung cancer. Time point here: sample taken at primary tumor resection. Unsorted whole RNA samples from tumor, nontumor lung or frozen PBMC were sequenced.

The sequence was obtained from a male donor with early-stage non-small cell lung cancer. The sequencing here drew on PBMCs, taken at surgery. The rearrangement uses TRBV4-1 and TRBJ1-4, with D possibly being TRBD1 (6 bases). As DNA, the CDR3 is TGCGCCAGCAGCCAAGAAACAGGGACCTCAGAAAAACTGTTTTTT. Residues: CASSQETGTSEKLFF.